This TCR beta chain was identified during a study of T cells in tuberculosis. The data were produced by immunoSEQ multiplex PCR, yet TCRdb's version contains in-frame clones alone and is incomplete. The top ten hold 4% to 5.5% of the sample, which has more than 30,000 clones, less than 95% seen once. About this clone itself: Its antigen is unidentified.

Described time point: new active TB diagnosis, blood taken before or within 7 days of starting treatment. Findings and limits, study-wide: Active tuberculosis alpha repertoires lay closer to GMM-specific TCRs than controls'.

V shed 8 bases, J shed 0 bases, and the junction held 10 bases outside the gene matches. This CDR3 contains 17 residues. Per germline, CDR1 MNHEY and CDR2 SMNVEV (reference sequence). V and J are TRBV27 and TRBJ2-6; 7 bases align to TRBD1. This sequence was found in an adult with tuberculosis. The specimen was PBMCs, collected at tuberculosis diagnosis. CDR3 sequence (DNA): TGTGCCAGCGGAAAATGGGACAGTAGCTCTGGGGCCAACGTCCTGACTTTC. Amino acid sequence: CASGKWDSSSGANVLTF. Full variable domain (missing parts from reference TRBV27 and TRBJ2-6): EAQVTQNPRYLITVTGKKLTVTCSQNMNHEYMSWYRQDPGLGLRQIYYSMNVEVTDKGDVPEGYKVSRKEKRNFPLILESPSPNQTSLYFCASGKWDSSSGANVLTFGAGSRLTVL.